This T cell receptor (beta chain) was obtained from a study of post-analysis software for immune sequencing data (dated by TCRdb to 2015 to 2017). General notes on the study: Disease courses on record covered relapsing-remitting, secondary progressive and progressive-relapsing multiple sclerosis, though some patients had no subtype annotation. The patient repertoires were compared against around eleven previously published healthy control repertoires obtained from donors aged about 6 to 28 years. A subset of samples was prepared in parallel using single-end sample barcoding, then pooled and co-amplified after Illumina adapter ligation. General findings and caveats noted by the study authors: Roughly 5 TRBV segments, including TRBV5-6, TRBV5-1 and TRBV20-1, were significantly more frequent in patients than controls. Compared with controls, multiple sclerosis patients had significantly lower normalized Chao1 diversity, a finding suggesting substantial peripheral T-cell clonal expansion. When samples were clustered directly using the F measure, samples prepared in the same batch co-clustered strongly, which prompted a batch-effect correction. The multiple sclerosis patient group was slightly younger than the control group.

Libraries came from PCR. Sequencing used an Illumina HiSeq 2500. To reduce PCR and sequencing biases, unique molecular identifiers were incorporated into the TCR beta cDNA libraries. Approximately 500,000 cDNA molecules were obtained per 1 to 10 million input T cells, so each molecule approximated one T cell. The same protocol used for the earlier healthy control dataset was applied to prepare and sequence the patient libraries. Within a given batch, samples were prepared together, multiplexed and sequenced on the same HiSeq lane. Per the original workflow: Raw barcoded reads were processed with MIGEC, and single-read molecular identifier groups were discarded before consensus assembly and CDR3 extraction. Clonotype tables were post-analysed with VDJtools, normalizing diversity by down-sampling all datasets to the smallest sample size. Repertoire overlap clustering matched CDR3 amino acid but not nucleotide sequences to correct batch-related cross-sample contamination. Using fastp at Q25 and MiXCR, TCRdb reprocessed the public reads and kept productive beta chains. All rows with the same CDR3 protein become a single entry with the most common DNA and genes. These V and J calls rely on TCRdb rather than the paper's analysis. Here the sample has 750,000 to 950,000 distinct CDR3 sequences; approximately 57% occur a single time. Together, the top ten hold approximately 4.2% of the sample.

CDR1 MGHRA and CDR2 YSYEKL were looked up in the germline V gene. CDR3 length: 19 amino acids, cysteine to phenylalanine. Of all the DNA, just the CDR3 is kept, 57 bases in frame from base 1. At the junction V is shortened by 2 bases and J by 2 bases; bases outside the gene matches: 18. To demonstrate the VDJtools post-analysis software, TCR beta repertoires were profiled from the peripheral blood of more than ten young patients with multiple sclerosis. Multiple sclerosis patients were children and adolescents aged 6 to 15 years. This clonotype was detected only a few times. No cognate antigen has been identified for it. Base quality data are lacking; no much larger clone is found one base away.

The material sequenced was blood. This TCR was recovered from a girl aged 10-17 years with multiple sclerosis. The chain was built from TRBV4-1 and TRBJ2-7; 7 central bases correspond to TRBD1. The DNA reads as follows: TGCGCCAGCAGCCAACTGGTGATCCAGGGACAGAAAGTCACCTACGAGCAGTACTTC. Translated, it gives CASSQLVIQGQKVTYEQYF.